The 9 T cell receptor beta chains listed next were all sequenced from one sample in a study of T cell clonality in common variable immunodeficiency. Sequencing used immunoSEQ multiplex PCR; TCRdb keeps in-frame clones, though not all of them. The sample includes more than 65,000 clones, none of them occurring once. Sample: peripheral blood mononuclear cells. All receptors derive from a person between 18 and 69 years old in good health.

This clone was counted ten times or more. The read ends 3 residues shy of where the CDR3 ends; the end is completed using the germline J gene. This sequence joins TRBV20-1 and TRBJ2-7, with TRBD1 matching 7 bases. The CDR3 consists of 13 residues. The ends lost 5 bases at V and 5 bases at J; junction bases unmatched: 9. The germline CDR1 and CDR2 sequences are DFQATT and SNEGSKA (reference sequence). This CDR3 reads CSAYGGDRDEQYF. The sequenced part of the CDR3 DNA is TGCAGTGCTTATGGGGGAGACAGGGACGAG.

This clone was recorded many times. Germline and junction disagree at one end, which may indicate a read error. Read data end 3 residues before the CDR3 end; the end is taken from the germline J gene. V and J are TRBV4-2 and TRBJ2-1; D perhaps matches TRBD1 (5 bases). Germline V gene data show CDR1 as LGHNA and CDR2 as YNFKEQ. The length of the CDR3 is 14 residues. CDR3 region: CASSQEGVSGEQFF. CDR3 DNA (partial): TGCGCCAGCAGCCAAGAAGGGGTCTCGGGTGAG.

Regarding this clone: The read stops 3 residues short of the end of the CDR3; the missing end is completed from the germline J gene. The genes are TRBV7-6 and TRBJ2-7, with TRBD1 identical over 10 bases. The CDR3 contains 13 residues. The V and J ends lost 5 bases and 5 bases, in that order; junction bases with no gene match: 3. Germline V gene data show CDR1 as SGHVS and CDR2 as FNYEAQ. The DNA read from the CDR3 is TGTGCCAGCAGCCCGGGACAGGGGAACGAG. Its protein product is CASSPGQGNE. The CDR3, in full, reads CASSPGQGNEQYF. The complete variable domain, with remaining parts taken from reference TRBV7-6 and TRBJ2-7, reads GAGVSQSPRYKVTKRGQDVALRCDPISGHVSLYWYRQALGQGPEFLTYFNYEAQQDKSGLPNDRFSAERPEGSISTLTIQRTEQRDSAMYRCASSPGQGNEQYFGPGTRLTVT.

This clone has a count of ten or more. Coverage ceases 3 residues before the CDR3 finishes, and the germline J gene fills in the end. The rearrangement joins TRBV7-3 to TRBJ2-5; 12 bases align to TRBD2. Germline CDR1 reads SGHTA; CDR2 reads FQGTGA. Germline trimming cut 5 bases from V and 2 bases from J; bases unmatched to any gene: 6. The CDR3 is 16 amino acids. This CDR3 reads CASSGPTSGRQETQYF. CDR3 DNA, as far as it was read: TGTGCCAGCAGCGGTCCGACTAGCGGGAGACAAGAGACC.

This clone was observed at least ten times. The CDR3 region is CAWSPSTGFNEQFF. The DNA read from the CDR3 is TGTGCCTGGAGTCCATCGACTGGGTTCAATGAG. The chain employs TRBV30 and TRBJ2-1, with D hard to call. The read is 3 residues too short to cover the CDR3 end, so that end is filled in from the germline J gene. In germline, CDR1 is GTSNPN, CDR2 SVGIG (reference sequence). The CDR3 covers 14 residues. V was shortened by 2 bases and J by 6 bases, with 14 bases between the two germline ends.

This clone was seen repeatedly, ten times or more. From the germline J gene comes the end of the CDR3, since the read stops 3 residues before it. The chain carries TRBV7-2 and TRBJ2-7; 11 positions agree with TRBD1. The ends lost 5 bases at V and 5 bases at J; junction bases unmatched: 8. The CDR3 covers 15 residues. The germline V gene has CDR1 SGHTA and CDR2 FQGNSA. The CDR3 protein is CASSTQDRGQDEQYF. CDR3 DNA, as far as it was read: TGTGCCAGCAGCACCCAGGACAGGGGGCAGGACGAG. Complete variable domain (other parts from reference TRBV7-2 and TRBJ2-7): GAGVSQSPSNKVTEKGKDVELRCDPISGHTALYWYRQSLGQGLEFLIYFQGNSAPDKSGLPSDRFSAERTGGSVSTLTIQRTQQEDSAVYLCASSTQDRGQDEQYFGPGTRLTVT.

In this sample, this clone turned up many times. The CDR3 is cut off 3 residues early in the read; its end comes from the germline J gene. The chain has TRBV4-1 and TRBJ1-5, with D possibly matching TRBD1 (5 bases). CDR1 and CDR2 (germline): MGHRA, YSYEKL. V lost 0 bases and J lost 6, with 18 bases in between. This CDR3 has 17 residues. CDR3 DNA (partial): TGCGCCAGCAGCCAAGAAACTGTTATGACAGCATTTCAGCCC. This codes for CASSQETVMTAFQP. Given in full, the CDR3 is CASSQETVMTAFQPQHF.

This clone occurred many times. CDR3 loop: CASNPFGGGASNQPQHF. CDR3 bases read: TGTGCCAGTAATCCTTTCGGTGGGGGGGCGAGCAATCAGCCC. This chain connects TRBV19 to TRBJ1-5, with D tentatively TRBD1 (6 bases). The read is 3 residues too short to cover the CDR3 end, so that end is filled in from the germline J gene. The CDR3 sequence is 17 residues long. Trimming cost V 7 bases and J 1 base, with 20 bases left between them. CDR1 and CDR2 (germline): LNHDA, SQIVND (reference sequence).

This clone was counted at least ten times. The sequenced fragment ends 3 residues before the CDR3 boundary, so the rest is inferred from the germline J gene. The J gene is TRBJ2-7, the V gene TRBV20-1; TRBD2 agrees at 10 bases. The length of the CDR3 is 16 residues. With 3 bases clipped from V and 4 bases from J, the junction kept 12 bases outside the gene matches. Germline CDR1 reads DFQATT; CDR2 reads SNEGSKA (reference sequence). CDR3 region: CSARGSASGSVYEQYF. The CDR3 DNA, read in part, is TGCAGTGCTAGGGGCTCGGCTAGCGGGAGTGTGTACGAG.